This T cell receptor (beta chain) was found in a study of vaccination and CD4 T cells after COVID-19. About the study: Of the convalescent patients, who were SARS-CoV-2 positive by nasal swab PCR, about 10 had mild and one severe disease.

In the case of this clonotype: Its matching antigen is unknown.

Noted treatment: approximately nine-day PBMC culture with coronavirus spike peptide pools or control peptides (ViraFEST assay). Germline CDR1 and CDR2: MNHEY and SVGEGT. The V gene end was trimmed by 5 bases and the J gene end by 3 bases; junction bases not matched to a gene: 5. The CDR3 is 16 amino acids. The study sequenced cultured CD4+ T cell DNA using the Oncomine TCR Beta short-read assay. Scientists extracted genomic DNA from CD4+ T cells grown in culture. TCRdb itself ran the PCR reads through MiXCR, one entry per CDR3 protein. This table holds about 16,000 distinct CDR3 sequences, 45% to 60% found once.

Material for sequencing was CD4+ T cells from blood, cultured in vitro. The chain links TRBV6-2 or TRBV6-3 to TRBJ2-1, with 12 bases fitting TRBD2. The receptor comes from a human donor who had recovered from COVID-19. CDR3 loop: CASSKKGLAGYNEQFF. CDR3 bases: TGTGCCAGCAGTAAGAAGGGACTAGCGGGCTACAATGAGCAGTTCTTC.